Included here is one TCR beta chain sequence, with context. The data belong to a study of beta chain features in type 1 diabetes. Sequenced material consisted of expressed TCRB transcripts (all of the isolated RNA was reverse transcribed). Measured with immunoSEQ multiplex PCR; TCRdb has only the in-frame clones, and not every one. The repertoire includes almost 350,000 clones, 6.5% to 10% of them detected once, and less than 0.5% sits in the top ten. V shed 1 base, J shed 0 bases, and the junction held 7 bases outside the gene matches. The CDR3 loop spans 19 amino acids. Germline values: CDR1 MNHEY, CDR2 SMNVEV (reference sequence).

Sequencing used central memory CD4+ T cells from blood. This receptor was obtained from a woman aged 18-35 years in good health. The V call is TRBV27, the J call TRBJ2-6; 9 bases are a match to TRBD1. CDR3 nucleotide sequence: TGTGCCAGCAGTTTATACGGGGACAGGGCGTTCTCTGGGGCCAACGTCCTGACTTTC. As protein: CASSLYGDRAFSGANVLTF.